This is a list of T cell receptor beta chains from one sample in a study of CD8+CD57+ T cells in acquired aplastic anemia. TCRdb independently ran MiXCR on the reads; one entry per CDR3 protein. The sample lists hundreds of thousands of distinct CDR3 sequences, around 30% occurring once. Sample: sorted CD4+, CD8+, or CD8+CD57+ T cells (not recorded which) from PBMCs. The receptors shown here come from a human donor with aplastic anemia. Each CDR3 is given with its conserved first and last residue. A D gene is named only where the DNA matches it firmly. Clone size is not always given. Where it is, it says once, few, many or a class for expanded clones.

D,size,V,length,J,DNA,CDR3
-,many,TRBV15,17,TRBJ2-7,TGTGCCACCAGCAGAGAGAGTTTGGGAGGCAGGGCGGGCGAGCAGTACTTC,CATSRESLGGRAGEQYF
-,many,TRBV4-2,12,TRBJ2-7,TGTGCCAGCAGCCAAGATCCGGGGGAGCAGTACTTC,CASSQDPGEQYF
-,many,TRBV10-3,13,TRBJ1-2,TGTGCCATCAGTGCTGGGACGGTTGATGGCTACACCTTC,CAISAGTVDGYTF
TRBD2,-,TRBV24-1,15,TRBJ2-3,TGTGCCACCAGTGATCCCAGCGGGGCCACAGATACGCAGTATTTT,CATSDPSGATDTQYF
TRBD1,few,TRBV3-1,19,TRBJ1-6,TGTGCCAGCAGCTTGCGGACAGGTCCCAAAGGGGCCTATAATTCACCCCTCCACTTT,CASSLRTGPKGAYNSPLHF
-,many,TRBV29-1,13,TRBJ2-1,TGCAGCGTTGAGGAGAAGATGGGCAATGAGCAGTTCTTC,CSVEEKMGNEQFF
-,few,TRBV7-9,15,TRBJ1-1,TGTGCCACCTACGACGGGGCGGCGGGGGACACTGAAGCTTTCTTT,CATYDGAAGDTEAFF
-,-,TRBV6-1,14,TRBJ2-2,TGTGCCAGCACGACCGCACCGAACACCGGGGAGCTGTCTTTT,CASTTAPNTGELSF
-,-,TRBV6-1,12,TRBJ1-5,TGTGCCAGCAGTGGATGGAATCAGCCCCAGCATTTT,CASSGWNQPQHF
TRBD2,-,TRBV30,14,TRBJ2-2,TGTGCCGGTACCGGGACTAGCGGGAGTGGGGAGCTGTTTTTT,CAGTGTSGSGELFF
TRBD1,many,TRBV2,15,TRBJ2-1,TGTGCCAGCAGCCGACGCACGACAGGGACAGGTGAGCAGTTCTTC,CASSRRTTGTGEQFF
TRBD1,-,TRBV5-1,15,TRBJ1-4,TGCGCCAGCAGCCCAGGTGGGGGACAGGGGGCGAAACTGTTTTTT,CASSPGGGQGAKLFF
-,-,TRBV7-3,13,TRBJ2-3,TGTGCCAGCAGCTTATCCCCCTTGGATACGCAGTATTTT,CASSLSPLDTQYF
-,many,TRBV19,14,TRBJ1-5,TGTGCCAGTAGTATAGGTTTTAATAATCAGCCCCAGCATTTT,CASSIGFNNQPQHF
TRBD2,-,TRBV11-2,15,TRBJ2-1,TGTGCCAGCAGCTCGACTAGCGGGAGGGCCTATGAGCAGTTCTTC,CASSSTSGRAYEQFF
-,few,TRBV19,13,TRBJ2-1,TGTGCCAGTAGACGGGACCCCCAAGGCGAGCAGTTCTTC,CASRRDPQGEQFF
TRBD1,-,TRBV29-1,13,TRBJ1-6,TGCAGCGTTCCGAGGGACAGCAATTCACCCCTCCACTTT,CSVPRDSNSPLHF
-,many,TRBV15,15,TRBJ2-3,TGTGCCACCAGCAGCCTCGGGGACCTAGGGGATGGGCAGTATTTT,CATSSLGDLGDGQYF
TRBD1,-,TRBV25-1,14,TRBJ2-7,TGCGCCAGCAGTGTAGGGACAGGGGGCTACGAGCAGTACTTC,CASSVGTGGYEQYF
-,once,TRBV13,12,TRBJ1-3,TGTGCCAGCAGCTTACCCCGAGGCACCATATATTTT,CASSLPRGTIYF
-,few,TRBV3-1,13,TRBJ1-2,TGTGCCAGCAGCCAGGAGGGGCTCCGCGGCTACACCTTC,CASSQEGLRGYTF
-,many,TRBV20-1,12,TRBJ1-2,TGCAGTGCTAGAGAATCAGAATATGGCTACACCTTC,CSARESEYGYTF
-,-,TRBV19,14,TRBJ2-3,TGTGCCAGTACTCCAAGGAACCTGGGAGATACGCAGTATTTT,CASTPRNLGDTQYF